Below, 6 T cell receptor beta chains from the same sample are listed, as sequenced in a study of memory CD4+ T cells and cytomegalovirus serostatus. The sort gate was single viable CD3+CD4+CD8-CD45RO+ cells for memory CD4+ T cells. The table came from immunoSEQ multiplex PCR; TCRdb's copy has only in-frame clones and leaves some out. The sample lists 35,000 to 50,000 clones; over 65% were seen once. Source material: memory CD4+ T cells from blood. These receptors were taken from an adult in good health and CMV-seronegative.

This chain connects TRBV15 to TRBJ2-3; no clear D gene. CDR3 length: 13 amino acids. Looked up from germline, CDR1 is LNHNV and CDR2 is YYDKDF (reference sequence). Trimming left V 0 bases short and J 5 bases short, with 6 bases between. The CDR3 coding sequence is TGTGCCACCAGCAGAGATGTTCTAGATACGCAGTATTTT. This translates into CATSRDVLDTQYF.

This chain joins TRBV10-3 and TRBJ2-2, with D perhaps TRBD2 (5 bases). Per germline, CDR1 ENHRY and CDR2 SYGVKD. The CDR3 covers 14 residues. The V end was cut by 6 bases, the J end by 7 bases, with 15 bases between. CDR3 nucleotides: TGTGCCATCAGACGGGTGCTAGCCGGCGGGGAGCTGTTTTTT. It yields the protein CAIRRVLAGGELFF.

This chain uses TRBV15 with TRBJ2-1; D is ambiguous. The germline gives CDR1 LNHNV, CDR2 YYDKDF (reference sequence). Trimming cost V 5 bases and J 4 bases, with 15 bases left between them. The length of the CDR3 is 15 residues. Here the CDR3 reads CATSQDQARYNEQFF. CDR3 nucleotides: TGTGCCACCAGCCAGGACCAAGCTCGGTACAATGAGCAGTTCTTC.

The rearrangement joins TRBV27 to TRBJ1-5; D may be TRBD1 (5 bases). CDR1 and CDR2 from the germline V gene are MNHEY and SMNVEV (reference sequence). This CDR3 has 12 residues. Between the trimmed V and J ends, which lost 9 bases and 7 bases, there was a span of 13 bases. CDR3 protein: CARRRVRQPQHF. CDR3 bases: TGTGCCAGGCGCAGGGTGCGGCAGCCCCAGCATTTT.

The genes are TRBV19 and TRBJ2-4, with TRBD2 as a possible D gene (6 bases). The CDR3 is 13 amino acids. Trimming removed 5 bases at V and 12 bases at J, with 17 bases between. Germline V gene data show CDR1 as LNHDA and CDR2 as SQIVND (reference sequence). For the CDR3, the DNA is TGTGCCAGTAGTCCGGGGGTCCAAATTGGTCAGTACTTC. Its translation: CASSPGVQIGQYF.

The table lists this clone with a few counts. The CDR3 DNA sequence: TGTGCCAGCAGCTTAGGCCAGGGAGGGACCCAGTACTTC. Translated: CASSLGQGGTQYF. The rearrangement joins TRBV7-2 to TRBJ2-5; possible D gene TRBD2, 6 bases. The CDR3 contains 13 residues. Germline loops: CDR1 SGHTA, CDR2 FQGNSA. Trimming stripped 1 base from V and 7 bases from J, with 10 bases between.